These 16 T cell receptor beta chains were all obtained from the same sample, sequenced in a study of identical twins. One entry per CDR3 protein results from TCRdb running MiXCR on the 5' RACE reads. The repertoire holds 700,000 or so distinct CDR3 sequences, around 8.3% seen once, with 0.98% in the top ten. The same data also contributed to another study, on yellow fever vaccine responses in identical twins.

The sequenced sample consisted of PBMCs. The receptors here all came from a woman under 30 in good health.

This sequence joins TRBV29-1 and TRBJ2-2; 16 bases line up with TRBD2. V dropped 3 bases and J dropped 4; count of bases not matched to a gene: 8. The CDR3 covers 18 residues. Per the germline V gene, CDR1 is SQVTM and CDR2 is ANQGSEA. CDR3 loop: CSVDAGLAGGPGTGELFF. CDR3 DNA: TGCAGCGTTGACGCGGGACTAGCGGGAGGGCCGGGCACCGGGGAGCTGTTTTTT.

This clonotype was found a few times. This chain connects TRBV7-2 to TRBJ2-7, with D possibly matching TRBD2 (7 bases). Trimming pared 5 bases from V and 2 bases from J, leaving 16 bases between. The CDR3 sequence is 15 residues long. Looked up from germline, CDR1 is SGHTA and CDR2 is FQGNSA. The chain's CDR3 is CASSRGAGKTYEQYF. The CDR3 coding sequence is TGTGCCAGCAGCCGGGGGGCAGGGAAGACCTACGAGCAGTACTTC.

The chain carries TRBV27 and TRBJ2-1; D is tentatively TRBD1 or TRBD2 (5 bases each). V lost 3 bases, J lost 8 bases, and 20 bases lay in between. The CDR3 extends over 16 amino acids. The germline V gene has CDR1 MNHEY and CDR2 SMNVEV (reference sequence). DNA of the CDR3: TGTGCCAGCAGTTTGGAGGACGGCGGAAGGGGCCATGAGCAGTTCTTC. Residues: CASSLEDGGRGHEQFF.

This chain links TRBV24-1 with TRBJ2-5, with D maybe TRBD1 (6 bases). V lost 0 bases and J lost 5, with 12 bases in between. CDR1 and CDR2 from the germline V gene are KGHDR and SFDVKD. The CDR3 sequence is 15 residues long. CDR3 protein: CATSDLLRRGETQYF. Written as DNA, the CDR3 is TGTGCCACCAGTGATTTGCTCCGTAGGGGGGAGACCCAGTACTTC.

The rearrangement links TRBV12-5 to TRBJ2-1; 10 nucleotides match TRBD1. The V gene's germline CDR1 is LGHNT and CDR2 FRNRAP. This CDR3 has 14 amino acids. Trimming removed 5 bases from V and 10 bases from J; junction bases left unmatched: 8. The CDR3 loop is CASGTGTGDIEQFF. Here the CDR3 DNA reads TGTGCTAGTGGTACCGGGACAGGGGATATAGAGCAGTTCTTC.

This clonotype was counted between two and nine times. This chain links TRBV20-1 with TRBJ1-1; D is possibly TRBD1 (6 bases). The germline V gene has CDR1 DFQATT and CDR2 SNEGSKA (reference sequence). The CDR3 has 15 amino acids. Trimming took off 1 base at V and 0 bases at J, with 12 bases between the two ends. In DNA, the CDR3 is TGCAGTGCTAGAGGGCAGGGGTGGATGAACACTGAAGCTTTCTTT. This encodes CSARGQGWMNTEAFF.

This clonotype was seen a few times. The CDR3 nucleotides are TGTGCCAGCAGGGACACAGGTTTTGATACGCAGTATTTT. This sequence encodes CASRDTGFDTQYF. This chain connects TRBV2 to TRBJ2-3, with D perhaps matching TRBD1 (5 bases). V gave up 6 bases and J gave up 6 bases, with 13 bases separating them. Germline lookup yields CDR1 SNHLY and CDR2 FYNNEI. CDR3 length: 13 residues.

The V call is TRBV7-9, the J call TRBJ2-1; a possible D gene is TRBD2 (6 bases). The germline V gene encodes CDR1 SEHNR and CDR2 FQNEAQ (reference sequence). The V and J ends lost 8 bases and 8 bases respectively, with 16 bases between them. The CDR3 has 13 amino acids. This chain's CDR3 is CASGDPPGDEQFF. The CDR3 DNA sequence: TGTGCCAGCGGTGATCCCCCGGGGGATGAGCAGTTCTTC.

The chain links TRBV3-1 to TRBJ2-7; 7 bases are a match to TRBD2. V dropped 0 bases and J dropped 6; count of bases not matched to a gene: 20. CDR1 is LGHDT, CDR2 YNNKEL, per germline (reference sequence). This CDR3 comprises 19 residues. CDR3 loop: CASSQDPPGGTPLLSEQYF. The CDR3 DNA is TGTGCCAGCAGCCAAGATCCCCCGGGGGGAACCCCATTACTAAGCGAGCAGTACTTC.

This clonotype was observed a handful of times. The chain recombines TRBV28 with TRBJ2-4; 10 positions match TRBD2. Germline V CDR1 and CDR2: MDHEN, SYDVKM. The junction had 6 bases not matched to a gene; V was cut back by 10 bases and J by 3 bases. The CDR3 consists of 14 residues. The CDR3 is CATRTSGNKNIQYF. In nucleotides, the CDR3 is TGTGCCACCAGGACTAGCGGAAACAAAAACATTCAGTACTTC.

This clonotype was recorded a few times. The V call is TRBV28, the J call TRBJ2-7; 13 bases line up with TRBD2. In germline, CDR1 is MDHEN, CDR2 SYDVKM. CDR3 length: 15 amino acids. V was pared by 5 bases and J by 7 bases, with 8 bases of the junction left unmatched. CDR3 in amino acids: CASSPGLAGVREQYF. The CDR3 nucleotides are TGTGCCAGCAGTCCCGGACTAGCGGGAGTTCGTGAGCAGTACTTC.

This clonotype was counted only a few times. The rearrangement links TRBV5-1 to TRBJ1-2; the D is unclear. Per germline, CDR1 SGHRS and CDR2 YFSETQ. This CDR3 comprises 14 residues. Trimming removed 4 bases at V and 4 bases at J, with 14 bases between. The CDR3 DNA follows: TGCGCCAGCAGCCAGACTGAGGGCGGCTATGGCTACACCTTC. Protein sequence: CASSQTEGGYGYTF.

This clonotype appeared many times. The V call is TRBV29-1, the J call TRBJ2-1; 8 bases are a match to TRBD2. Germline values: CDR1 SQVTM, CDR2 ANQGSEA. V gave up 1 base and J gave up 4 bases; unmatched junction bases: 6. The CDR3 has 15 residues. CDR3 DNA: TGCAGCGTTGAAGCCCTAGCGGGCGTTTACAATGAGCAGTTCTTC. Its protein is CSVEALAGVYNEQFF.

This chain uses TRBV4-2 with TRBJ2-7, with D tentatively TRBD2 (5 bases). The CDR3 has 15 residues. The germline V gene encodes CDR1 LGHNA and CDR2 YNFKEQ. The ends were cut back, 9 bases at V and 2 bases at J, with 20 bases in the middle. Here the CDR3 reads CARGPGILGPYEQYF. CDR3 in DNA: TGTGCCAGGGGCCCCGGGATACTAGGTCCCTACGAGCAGTACTTC.

This clonotype was observed at least ten times. V gene TRBV24-1 combines with J gene TRBJ2-3; TRBD1 aligns across 10 bases. There are 18 residues in the CDR3. V was pared by 5 bases and J by 2 bases, with 12 bases of the junction left unmatched. Germline CDR1 and CDR2: KGHDR and SFDVKD. The CDR3 loop reads CATSAPDRGLQATDTQYF. In nucleotides, the CDR3 is TGTGCCACCAGTGCGCCCGACAGGGGGCTTCAGGCCACAGATACGCAGTATTTT.

This clonotype has a handful of counts. The chain carries TRBV27 and TRBJ2-3, with D possibly TRBD1 on 5 matching bases. Trimming cost V 3 bases and J 7 bases, with 14 bases left between them. CDR1 and CDR2 (germline): MNHEY, SMNVEV (reference sequence). This CDR3 region has 14 residues. In DNA, the CDR3 is TGTGCCAGCAGTTTCCCAGGACATCAAAATACGCAGTATTTT. Translation gives CASSFPGHQNTQYF.